One sample yielded the 20 T cell receptor beta chains listed below, sequenced in a study of blood T cell repertoires in COVID-19. Assay used: immunoSEQ multiplex PCR; TCRdb lists only in-frame clones, some missing. Among hundreds of thousands of clones listed, 85% to 90% were seen once. Sequencing was carried out using PBMCs or T cells enriched from blood (not recorded which). The receptor source for this set is a woman aged 18-30 years with acute COVID-19.

The V call is TRBV5-4, the J call TRBJ2-2; possibly TRBD2 for D (6 bases). Germline V gene data show CDR1 as SGHNT and CDR2 as YYREEE (reference sequence). V dropped 1 base and J dropped 5 bases, with 12 bases sitting between them. The CDR3 contains 15 residues. CDR3 sequence: CASSLTSRNTGELFF. Written as DNA, the CDR3 is TGTGCCAGCAGCTTGACTAGCCGAAATACCGGGGAGCTGTTTTTT.

V usage is TRBV30 and J usage is TRBJ2-1, with D perhaps matching TRBD2 (5 bases). Germline V gene data show CDR1 as GTSNPN and CDR2 as SVGIG (reference sequence). The CDR3 consists of 12 residues. V lost 4 bases to trimming and J lost 6 bases, with 10 bases between them. CDR3 loop: CAWTRGGNEQFF. The CDR3 bases are TGTGCCTGGACCCGAGGAGGCAATGAGCAGTTCTTC.

The J gene is TRBJ2-7, the V gene TRBV3-1 (or the pseudogene TRBV3-2), with 8 bases that match TRBD1. Trimming removed 11 bases from V and 2 bases from J; junction bases left unmatched: 14. The CDR3 length is 15 residues. Germline CDR1 reads LGHDT; CDR2 reads YNNKEL (reference sequence). The CDR3 DNA sequence: TGTGCCCTCCCCCAGGGGGCCTTACGGCCCTACGAGCAGTACTTC. It codes for CALPQGALRPYEQYF.

The rearrangement joins TRBV11-2 to TRBJ2-1, with TRBD1 as a possible D gene (5 bases). Germline values: CDR1 SGHAT, CDR2 FQNNGV. Trimming stripped 1 base from V and 6 bases from J, with 10 bases between. The CDR3 is 14 amino acids. The CDR3: CASSLGRVSNEQFF. The CDR3, as DNA: TGTGCCAGCAGCTTAGGCAGGGTTAGCAATGAGCAGTTCTTC. Using reference TRBV11-2 and TRBJ2-1 for the parts outside the CDR3, the full variable domain is EAGVAQSPRYKIIEKRQSVAFWCNPISGHATLYWYQQILGQGPKLLIQFQNNGVVDDSQLPKDRFSAERLKGVDSTLKIQPAKLEDSAVYLCASSLGRVSNEQFFGPGTRLTVL.

The genes are TRBV19 and TRBJ2-7; 8 nucleotides match TRBD1. J gave up 3 bases and V 4 bases, and 5 bases lay outside the gene matches. CDR1 is LNHDA, CDR2 SQIVND, per germline (reference sequence). CDR3 length: 14 amino acids. The CDR3 loop reads CASSTTGGLYEQYF. The CDR3 nucleotides are TGTGCCAGTAGTACAACAGGGGGTCTCTACGAGCAGTACTTC. Combining the CDR3 with reference TRBV19 and TRBJ2-7 gives the whole variable domain DGGITQSPKYLFRKEGQNVTLSCEQNLNHDAMYWYRQDPGQGLRLIYYSQIVNDFQKGDIAEGYSVSREKKESFPLTVTSAQKNPTAFYLCASSTTGGLYEQYFGPGTRLTVT.

This clone has just one count. In DNA form, the CDR3 reads TGTGCCAGCAGAAGGAGGGCGGACAATGAGCAGTTCTTC. Amino acid sequence: CASRRRADNEQFF. The J gene is TRBJ2-1, the V gene TRBV7-8, with D perhaps TRBD2 (6 bases). Looked up from germline, CDR1 is SGHVS and CDR2 is FQNEAQ. The CDR3 loop spans 13 amino acids. V lost 6 bases and J 5 bases, leaving 11 bases between the germline ends.

The chain is built from TRBV27 and TRBJ2-5; no clear D gene. The CDR3 is 16 residues long. V lost 0 bases to trimming and J lost 2 bases, with 13 bases between them. CDR1 is MNHEY and CDR2 is SMNVEV in the germline V gene (reference sequence). The CDR3 here is CASSLSSGVSQETQYF. The CDR3 DNA sequence: TGTGCCAGCAGTTTATCGAGTGGAGTTTCTCAAGAGACCCAGTACTTC.

The genes are TRBV5-6 and TRBJ2-1; TRBD2 might be the D (10 bases). The CDR3 extends over 18 amino acids. The V gene's germline CDR1 is SGHDT and CDR2 YYEEEE. The V end lost 4 bases, the J end lost 9 bases, and 29 bases lay between the germline ends. Here the CDR3 DNA reads TGTGCCAGCAGCAGGGGACAGGGAGCCAGCGGGAGGGTTGGTGAGCAGTTCTTC. Its translation is CASSRGQGASGRVGEQFF.

This sequence joins TRBV5-4 and TRBJ1-2, with TRBD1 matching 10 bases. With 4 bases clipped from V and 0 bases from J, the junction kept 6 bases outside the gene matches. This CDR3 is built from 16 residues. The V gene's germline CDR1 is SGHNT and CDR2 YYREEE (reference sequence). This chain's CDR3 is CASSPGTGAANYGYTF. CDR3 nucleotides: TGTGCCAGCAGCCCCGGGACAGGGGCAGCTAACTATGGCTACACCTTC.

The chain couples TRBV3-1 (or the pseudogene TRBV3-2) to TRBJ1-1; no firm D call. The germline gives CDR1 LGHDT, CDR2 YNNKEL (reference sequence). V lost 4 bases and J 1 base, leaving 10 bases between the germline ends. The CDR3 length is 14 residues. This CDR3 reads CASSRGGRNTEAFF. For the CDR3, the DNA is TGTGCCAGCAGCCGAGGCGGTAGGAACACTGAAGCTTTCTTT.

Concerning this clone itself: At the DNA level, this CDR3 is encoded by other sequences in the same sample as well. V usage is TRBV19 and J usage is TRBJ2-7; 9 bases align to TRBD1. The junction had 1 base not matched to a gene; V was cut back by 4 bases and J by 3 bases. Germline values: CDR1 LNHDA, CDR2 SQIVND (reference sequence). The CDR3 is 13 residues long. The CDR3 DNA is TGTGCCAGTAGTACGACAGGGGGCTACGAGCAGTACTTC. This sequence encodes CASSTTGGYEQYF.

CDR3 in amino acids: CASRPSLDGELFF. The CDR3 DNA reads TGTGCCAGCAGGCCTAGTCTTGACGGAGAACTGTTTTTT. The chain has TRBV7-9 and TRBJ1-4; no clear D gene. Germline V gene data show CDR1 as SEHNR and CDR2 as FQNEAQ (reference sequence). CDR3 length equals 13 residues. V gave up 6 bases and J gave up 12 bases, with 17 bases separating them. Based on the CDR3 plus reference TRBV7-9 and TRBJ1-4, the full variable domain is DTGVSQNPRHKITKRGQNVTFRCDPISEHNRLYWYRQTLGQGPEFLTYFQNEAQLEKSRLLSDRFSAERPKGSFSTLEIQRTEQGDSAMYLCASRPSLDGELFFGSGTQLSVL.

The V gene is TRBV5-8, the J gene TRBJ2-7; TRBD1 matches 7 bases. V was pared by 7 bases and J by 3 bases, with 13 bases of the junction left unmatched. CDR3 length: 15 residues. The germline CDR1 and CDR2 sequences are SGHTS and YDEGEE. The CDR3 sequence: CASGTSGTASYEQYF. In DNA, the CDR3 is TGTGCCAGCGGGACCTCCGGGACAGCGAGCTACGAGCAGTACTTC.

The chain has TRBV5-1 and TRBJ2-3; 8 nucleotides agree with TRBD2. The germline V gene encodes CDR1 SGHRS and CDR2 YFSETQ. This CDR3 is 12 amino acids long. V shed 5 bases, J shed 5 bases, and the junction held 1 base outside the gene matches. The CDR3 nucleotides read TGCGCCAGCAGGACTAGCGAAGATACGCAGTATTTT. This codes for CASRTSEDTQYF.

This chain joins TRBV2 and TRBJ1-1, with D perhaps TRBD1 (6 bases). With 8 bases removed from V and 1 base from J, the gap between germline ends came to 14 bases. The CDR3 covers 14 residues. CDR1 and CDR2 (germline): SNHLY, FYNNEI. The CDR3 region has the DNA TGTGCCAGCCTCGGTAGGGGGGGGAACACTGAAGCTTTCTTT. This encodes CASLGRGGNTEAFF.

V gene TRBV7-9 combines with J gene TRBJ2-7; 10 bases align to TRBD1. CDR1 is SEHNR and CDR2 is FQNEAQ in the germline V gene (reference sequence). Trimming removed 4 bases from V and 1 base from J; junction bases left unmatched: 4. This CDR3 is built from 15 residues. Here the CDR3 DNA reads TGTGCCAGCAGCTACGGGACAGGGGCGTCCTACGAGCAGTACTTC. This translates into CASSYGTGASYEQYF.

The rearrangement uses TRBV24-1 and TRBJ2-5; 8 nucleotides agree with TRBD1. The CDR3 extends over 15 amino acids. V was clipped by 3 bases and J by 1 base; unmatched bases: 3. Germline loops: CDR1 KGHDR, CDR2 SFDVKD. The CDR3 reads CATSDTGQGQETQYF. The CDR3, as DNA: TGTGCCACCAGTGATACCGGACAGGGCCAAGAGACCCAGTACTTC.

The chain links TRBV28 to TRBJ1-5; 7 bases match TRBD1. Germline V CDR1 and CDR2: MDHEN, SYDVKM. Germline trimming cut 3 bases from V and 7 bases from J; bases unmatched to any gene: 6. This CDR3 is built from 14 residues. CDR3 sequence: CASSLRGQSQPQHF. As DNA, the CDR3 is TGTGCCAGCAGTTTGAGGGGACAGTCCCAGCCCCAGCATTTT.

The V and J genes are TRBV19 and TRBJ1-6; D is unclear. This CDR3 contains 13 residues. The V end was cut by 7 bases, the J end by 3 bases, with 7 bases between. Germline V gene sequence: CDR1 LNHDA, CDR2 SQIVND (reference sequence). CDR3 sequence: CASTSVYNSPLHF. The DNA of the CDR3 is TGTGCCAGTACCAGTGTCTATAATTCACCCCTCCACTTT. The entire variable domain, with the rest obtained from reference TRBV19 and TRBJ1-6, is as follows: DGGITQSPKYLFRKEGQNVTLSCEQNLNHDAMYWYRQDPGQGLRLIYYSQIVNDFQKGDIAEGYSVSREKKESFPLTVTSAQKNPTAFYLCASTSVYNSPLHFGNGTRLTVT.

The chain uses TRBV30 and TRBJ1-2; D is unclear. Germline V lookup: CDR1 GTSNPN, CDR2 SVGIG (reference sequence). This CDR3 spans 16 amino acids. Deletions cut 0 bases from V and 0 bases from J, with 14 bases between. DNA of the CDR3: TGTGCCTGGAGTGTTGGCCCGCAGGAAACTAACTATGGCTACACCTTC. Its translation is CAWSVGPQETNYGYTF.